What follows are 28 T cell receptor beta chains derived from one specimen sequenced in a study of blood T cell repertoires in COVID-19. Method: immunoSEQ multiplex PCR; TCRdb's copy keeps in-frame clones and lacks some. The sample yields some 220,000 clones, approximately 81% seen once. Sequencing used peripheral blood. These receptors were collected from a woman aged 55-70 years who had recovered from COVID-19.

This clone has only a few counts. The rearrangement links TRBV30 to TRBJ1-4; the match to TRBD1 covers 7 bases. There are 13 residues in the CDR3. Germline V gene sequence: CDR1 GTSNPN, CDR2 SVGIG (reference sequence). The trim removed 4 bases at V and 8 bases at J, leaving 7 bases unmatched. CDR3 bases: TGTGCCTGGAACAGGGGAACGGGGGAAAAACTGTTTTTT. Translation gives CAWNRGTGEKLFF. Drawing the rest from reference TRBV30 and TRBJ1-4, the complete variable domain is SQTIHQWPATLVQPVGSPLSLECTVEGTSNPNLYWYRQAAGRGLQLLFYSVGIGQISSEVPQNLSASRPQDRQFILSSKKLLLSDSGFYLCAWNRGTGEKLFFGSGTQLSVL.

The chain employs TRBV7-3 and TRBJ2-1; D gene unclear. Germline CDR1 SGHTA, CDR2 FQGTGA. Trimming took off 1 base at V and 9 bases at J, with 10 bases between the two ends. The CDR3 extends over 13 amino acids. Written as DNA, the CDR3 is TGTGCCAGCAGCTTAATGCCGAGAAGTGAGCAGTTCTTC. Amino acids: CASSLMPRSEQFF. Full variable domain (remainder filled in from reference TRBV7-3 and TRBJ2-1): GAGVSQTPSNKVTEKGKYVELRCDPISGHTALYWYRQSLGQGPEFLIYFQGTGAADDSGLPNDRFFAVRPEGSVSTLKIQRTERGDSAVYLCASSLMPRSEQFFGPGTRLTVL.

The chain couples TRBV2 to TRBJ2-3, with unresolved D. Germline-derived CDR1 and CDR2 are SNHLY and FYNNEI. V gave up 10 bases and J gave up 5 bases, with 10 bases separating them. The CDR3 has 11 residues. The CDR3 protein is CATSAEDTQYF. The CDR3 region has the DNA TGTGCCACCTCGGCGGAAGATACGCAGTATTTT.

The gene calls are TRBV6-2 or TRBV6-3 and TRBJ2-2, with a weak D call TRBD1 (6 bases). In germline, CDR1 is MNHEY, CDR2 SVGEGT. Trimming pared 5 bases from V and 5 bases from J, leaving 9 bases between. This CDR3 has 13 amino acids. Here the CDR3 DNA reads TGTGCCAGCAGTATTGGGACAACCGGGGAGCTGTTTTTT. Translation gives CASSIGTTGELFF.

Worth noting for this clone: The sample holds other DNA sequences that translate to the same CDR3. This chain links TRBV12-3 or TRBV12-4 with TRBJ1-1; D ambiguous. Trimming removed 6 bases at V and 1 base at J, with 9 bases between. This CDR3 spans 13 amino acids. CDR3 sequence: CASSLGPNTEAFF. The DNA of the CDR3 is TGTGCCAGCAGCCTAGGCCCGAACACTGAAGCTTTCTTT.

The chain recombines TRBV6-1 with TRBJ1-5, with 7 nucleotides matching TRBD1. V lost 4 bases and J lost 0; bases outside the gene matches: 12. The germline V gene encodes CDR1 MNHNS and CDR2 SASEGT. The CDR3 consists of 18 residues. CDR3 loop: CASSGVTGLGYSNQPQHF. The CDR3 nucleotides are TGTGCCAGCAGTGGTGTGACAGGGTTGGGGTATAGCAATCAGCCCCAGCATTTT.

The chain couples TRBV29-1 to TRBJ1-2, with unresolved D. Germline V CDR1 and CDR2: SQVTM, ANQGSEA. V shed 2 bases and J shed 3 bases, with 25 bases lying between them. The CDR3 extends over 18 amino acids. The CDR3 nucleotides are TGCAGCGTTGAACGGCGGGCGAAGGACGGGCGTGTGGACTATGGCTACACCTTC. It encodes CSVERRAKDGRVDYGYTF.

This sequence joins TRBV2 and TRBJ2-5; 14 nucleotides agree with TRBD2. Germline lookup yields CDR1 SNHLY and CDR2 FYNNEI. The ends lost 5 bases at V and 4 bases at J; junction bases unmatched: 3. The CDR3 consists of 15 residues. The CDR3 here is CASSIGLAGGETQYF. The CDR3 DNA follows: TGTGCCAGCAGTATTGGACTAGCGGGGGGAGAGACCCAGTACTTC.

The chain uses TRBV7-9 and TRBJ2-4; 7 bases line up with TRBD1. This CDR3 contains 14 residues. Germline assignment: CDR1 SEHNR and CDR2 FQNEAQ (reference sequence). V gave up 8 bases and J gave up 2 bases; unmatched junction bases: 6. The CDR3 nucleotides are TGTGCCAGCGTACCCAGGGGGTCCAAAAACATTCAGTACTTC. This encodes CASVPRGSKNIQYF.

The chain has TRBV18 and TRBJ2-7; TRBD1 matches at 8 bases. Germline V lookup: CDR1 KGHSH, CDR2 LQKENI. Trimming took 3 bases from V and 0 from J; bases not matched to a gene: 4. The CDR3 extends over 15 amino acids. The CDR3: CASSPPGQDSYEQYF. The CDR3 DNA follows: TGTGCCAGCTCACCCCCGGGACAGGACTCCTACGAGCAGTACTTC.

The chain is built from TRBV4-1 and TRBJ1-3, with D unclear. Per germline, CDR1 MGHRA and CDR2 YSYEKL. The CDR3 loop spans 16 amino acids. The V gene lost 0 bases and the J gene lost 0 bases, with 9 bases spanning the gap. The CDR3 reads CASSQDTGNSGNTIYF. The CDR3, as DNA: TGCGCCAGCAGCCAAGATACCGGTAACTCTGGAAACACCATATATTTT.

V gene TRBV25-1 combines with J gene TRBJ2-2, with no clear D. The CDR3 extends over 14 amino acids. V was shortened by 6 bases and J by 3 bases, with 11 bases between the two germline ends. Per germline, CDR1 MGHDK and CDR2 SYGVNS. In nucleotides, the CDR3 is TGTGCCAGCAGAGGAACAGAGTACACCGGGGAGCTGTTTTTT. Its protein product is CASRGTEYTGELFF.

The genes are TRBV19 and TRBJ2-6, with 7 bases aligning to TRBD1. Germline V gives CDR1 LNHDA, CDR2 SQIVND (reference sequence). The V and J ends lost 7 bases and 4 bases, in that order; junction bases with no gene match: 4. The CDR3 contains 14 residues. The CDR3 DNA reads TGTGCCAGTACTACAGGGGTCGGGGCCAACGTCCTGACTTTC. Its protein is CASTTGVGANVLTF. Full variable domain (remainder filled in from reference TRBV19 and TRBJ2-6): DGGITQSPKYLFRKEGQNVTLSCEQNLNHDAMYWYRQDPGQGLRLIYYSQIVNDFQKGDIAEGYSVSREKKESFPLTVTSAQKNPTAFYLCASTTGVGANVLTFGAGSRLTVL.

This clone was detected only once. In DNA form, the CDR3 reads TGCAGTGCTGGTGGGACAGGGAACTATGGCTACACCTTC. This gives the protein CSAGGTGNYGYTF. The chain carries TRBV20-1 and TRBJ1-2, with 9 bases fitting TRBD1. CDR1 and CDR2 from the germline V gene are DFQATT and SNEGSKA (reference sequence). V shed 5 bases, J shed 2 bases, and the junction held 3 bases outside the gene matches. This CDR3 is built from 13 residues.

V and J are TRBV30 and TRBJ1-2, with 9 bases matching TRBD1. J was trimmed by 4 bases and V by 3 bases; bases with no gene match: 12. In germline, CDR1 is GTSNPN, CDR2 SVGIG (reference sequence). The CDR3 runs to 16 residues. DNA of the CDR3: TGTGCCTGGAGCGTCCCGGGACAGGGATTGGTCTATGGCTACACCTTC. Residues: CAWSVPGQGLVYGYTF.

This chain links TRBV9 with TRBJ2-1; D remains ambiguous. V shed 4 bases and J shed 0 bases, with 8 bases lying between them. Germline CDR1 and CDR2: SGDLS and YYNGEE. The CDR3 totals 14 residues. For the CDR3, the DNA is TGTGCCAGCAGCCTATCGAGCTCCTACAATGAGCAGTTCTTC. Translation: CASSLSSSYNEQFF.

The V gene is TRBV7-2, the J gene TRBJ2-2; a weak D match, TRBD2 (6 bases). This CDR3 comprises 16 residues. Germline lookup yields CDR1 SGHTA and CDR2 FQGNSA. Trimming pared 5 bases from V and 5 bases from J, leaving 18 bases between. CDR3 sequence reads: CASSPDSPGVTGELFF. In nucleotides, the CDR3 is TGTGCCAGCAGCCCCGACTCCCCGGGGGTTACCGGGGAGCTGTTTTTT. The full variable domain, its missing parts supplied by reference TRBV7-2 and TRBJ2-2, is GAGVSQSPSNKVTEKGKDVELRCDPISGHTALYWYRQSLGQGLEFLIYFQGNSAPDKSGLPSDRFSAERTGGSVSTLTIQRTQQEDSAVYLCASSPDSPGVTGELFFGEGSRLTVL.

CDR3 DNA: TGTGCCAGCAGTCCGGGACAGTTTAACTATGGCTACACCTTC. It specifies CASSPGQFNYGYTF. V and J are TRBV6-5 and TRBJ1-2; TRBD1 matches 7 bases. The germline CDR1 and CDR2 sequences are MNHEY and SVGAGI. The CDR3 runs 14 residues. After removal of 5 bases from V and 1 base from J, the junction contained 4 bases not matched to a gene.

This rearrangement joins TRBV5-4 to TRBJ2-7, with 7 bases matching TRBD2. The trim removed 4 bases at V and 2 bases at J, leaving 9 bases unmatched. The CDR3 is 15 residues long. In germline, CDR1 is SGHNT, CDR2 YYREEE (reference sequence). CDR3 amino acids: CASSPGLVNPYEQYF. As DNA, the CDR3 is TGTGCCAGCAGCCCCGGACTAGTAAACCCCTACGAGCAGTACTTC. The full variable domain, rest sourced from reference TRBV5-4 and TRBJ2-7, is ETGVTQSPTHLIKTRGQQVTLRCSSQSGHNTVSWYQQALGQGPQFIFQYYREEENGRGNFPPRFSGLQFPNYSSELNVNALELDDSALYLCASSPGLVNPYEQYFGPGTRLTVT.

The chain has TRBV7-2 and TRBJ2-5; D remains ambiguous. The V end was cut by 3 bases, the J end by 5 bases, with 4 bases between. CDR1 is SGHTA and CDR2 is FQGNSA in the germline V gene. The CDR3 runs 11 residues. The CDR3 region has the DNA TGTGCCAGCAGCTTCGGGGAGACCCAGTACTTC. This codes for CASSFGETQYF.

V gene TRBV5-1 combines with J gene TRBJ1-1, with TRBD1 matching 7 bases. Trimming cost V 5 bases and J 3 bases; bases outside gene matches: 10. Germline CDR1 reads SGHRS; CDR2 reads YFSETQ. The CDR3 loop spans 15 amino acids. The CDR3 nucleotides are TGCGCCAGCAGAGGACCCGACAGGGTGGACACTGAAGCTTTCTTT. This translates into CASRGPDRVDTEAFF.

The gene calls are TRBV5-1 and TRBJ2-7; 8 bases are a match to TRBD1. Germline trimming cut 4 bases from V and 4 bases from J; bases unmatched to any gene: 10. Germline V gene lookup returns CDR1 SGHRS and CDR2 YFSETQ. This CDR3 region has 15 residues. As DNA, the CDR3 is TGCGCCAGCAGCCTGGGGCAGGGGGCATCATACGAGCAGTACTTC. Translation gives CASSLGQGASYEQYF.

This clone was seen only a few times. The J gene is TRBJ2-5, the V gene TRBV6-1; the D gene is possibly TRBD2 (5 bases). V lost 2 bases and J lost 4, with 11 bases in between. The CDR3 covers 14 residues. CDR1 and CDR2 (germline): MNHNS, SASEGT. The CDR3: CASSEWGVVETQYF. The CDR3 DNA reads as TGTGCCAGCAGTGAATGGGGAGTAGTAGAGACCCAGTACTTC.

V usage is TRBV18 and J usage is TRBJ2-7; D not certain. V was clipped by 3 bases and J by 5 bases, with 11 bases between them. CDR1 is KGHSH, CDR2 LQKENI, per germline. The CDR3 contains 13 residues. The DNA for the CDR3 is TGTGCCAGCTCACCGGGCCCCCCGGACGAGCAGTACTTC. This codes for CASSPGPPDEQYF. Complete variable domain (other parts from reference TRBV18 and TRBJ2-7): NAGVMQNPRHLVRRRGQEARLRCSPMKGHSHVYWYRQLPEEGLKFMVYLQKENIIDESGMPKERFSAEFPKEGPSILRIQQVVRGDSAAYFCASSPGPPDEQYFGPGTRLTVT.

The chain recombines TRBV9 with TRBJ2-7; 9 positions agree with TRBD2. This CDR3 comprises 15 residues. The germline V gene has CDR1 SGDLS and CDR2 YYNGEE. After removal of 0 bases from V and 4 bases from J, the junction contained 5 bases not matched to a gene. CDR3 sequence reads: CASSVAPLAGYEQYF. In DNA form, the CDR3 reads TGTGCCAGCAGCGTAGCTCCGCTAGCGGGGTACGAGCAGTACTTC. Based on the CDR3 plus reference TRBV9 and TRBJ2-7, the full variable domain is DSGVTQTPKHLITATGQRVTLRCSPRSGDLSVYWYQQSLDQGLQFLIQYYNGEERAKGNILERFSAQQFPDLHSELNLSSLELGDSALYFCASSVAPLAGYEQYFGPGTRLTVT.

The V and J genes are TRBV14 and TRBJ1-4, with 9 bases identical to TRBD1. V gave up 3 bases and J gave up 8 bases; unmatched junction bases: 7. The germline V gene has CDR1 SGHDN and CDR2 FVKESK. This CDR3 contains 15 residues. The CDR3 DNA sequence: TGTGCCAGCAGCCACACCGGGACAGGGCGGGAAAAACTGTTTTTT. This sequence encodes CASSHTGTGREKLFF.

V usage is TRBV2 and J usage is TRBJ2-7; perhaps TRBD2 as D (5 bases). The CDR3 is 12 residues long. Germline CDR1 reads SNHLY; CDR2 reads FYNNEI. The V end was cut by 2 bases, the J end by 4 bases, with 6 bases between. This chain's CDR3 is CASSERRYEQYF. CDR3 nucleotides: TGTGCCAGCAGTGAAAGGAGGTACGAGCAGTACTTC.

This chain connects TRBV9 to TRBJ2-7; 7 nucleotides agree with TRBD1. Per germline, CDR1 SGDLS and CDR2 YYNGEE. This CDR3 has 14 amino acids. The V segment lost 4 bases and the J segment 3 bases; nucleotides outside the gene matches: 7. In DNA, the CDR3 is TGTGCCAGCAGCCCCAGGACAGGTGGCTACGAGCAGTACTTC. It is translated as CASSPRTGGYEQYF.